The clone carrying this T cell receptor (beta chain) appeared once. The sample belongs to a study of OX40 agonist ivuxolimab in advanced cancers. Trimming removed 4 bases from V and 0 bases from J, with 6 bases in between. In germline, CDR1 is MNHNS, CDR2 SASEGT. The CDR3 contains 13 residues. The assay was immunoSEQ multiplex PCR, and TCRdb's table has in-frame clones only and misses some. Altogether about 77,000 clones are present, over 70% being singletons, with the ten largest covering 4.6%. The chain couples TRBV6-1 to TRBJ2-5; D is uncertain. The sequence came from an adult with an advanced solid tumor such as melanoma, head and neck, liver or kidney cancer. Specimen: CD4+ or CD8+ T cells sorted from blood, collected in a trial of the OX40 agonist ivuxolimab. For the CDR3, the DNA is TGTGCCAGCAGTGGGATGTACCAAGAGACCCAGTACTTC. Protein: CASSGMYQETQYF.